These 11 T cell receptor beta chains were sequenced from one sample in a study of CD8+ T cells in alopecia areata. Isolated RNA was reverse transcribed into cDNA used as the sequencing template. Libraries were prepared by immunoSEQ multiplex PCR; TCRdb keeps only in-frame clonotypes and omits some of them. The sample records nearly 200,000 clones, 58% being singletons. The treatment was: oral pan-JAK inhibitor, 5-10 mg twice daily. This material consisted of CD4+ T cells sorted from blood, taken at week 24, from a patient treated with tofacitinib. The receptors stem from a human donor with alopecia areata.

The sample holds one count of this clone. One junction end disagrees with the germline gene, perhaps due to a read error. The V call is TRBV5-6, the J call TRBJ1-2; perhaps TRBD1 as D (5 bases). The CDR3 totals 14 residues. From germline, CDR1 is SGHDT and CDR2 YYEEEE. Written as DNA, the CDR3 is TGTGCCAGCAGTTTGGCAGGGACCCACTATGGCTACACCTTC. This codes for CASSLAGTHYGYTF.

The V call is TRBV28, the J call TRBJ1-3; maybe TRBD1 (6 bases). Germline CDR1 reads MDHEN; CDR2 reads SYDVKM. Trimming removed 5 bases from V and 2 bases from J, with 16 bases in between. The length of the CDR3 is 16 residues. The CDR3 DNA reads TGTGCCAGCAGTCTAATACAGGGACTACCTGGAAACACCATATATTTT. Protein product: CASSLIQGLPGNTIYF.

The CDR3 DNA is TGCAGCGCCGGGGTGGGTTCTGAGACCCAGTACTTC. It encodes CSAGVGSETQYF. The V call is TRBV29-1, the J call TRBJ2-5; possible D gene TRBD2, 5 bases. CDR1 and CDR2 (germline): SQVTM, ANQGSEA. The CDR3 runs 12 residues. V lost 7 bases to trimming and J lost 5 bases, with 14 bases between them.

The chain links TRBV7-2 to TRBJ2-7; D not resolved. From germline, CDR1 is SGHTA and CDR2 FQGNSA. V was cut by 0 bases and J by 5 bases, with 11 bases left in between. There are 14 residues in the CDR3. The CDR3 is CASSLATASNEQYF. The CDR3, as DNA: TGTGCCAGCAGCTTAGCCACAGCATCCAACGAGCAGTACTTC.

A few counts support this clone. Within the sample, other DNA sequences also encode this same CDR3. This chain's CDR3 is CASSLWEETQYF. The CDR3 DNA follows: TGTGCCAGCAGCTTATGGGAAGAGACCCAGTACTTC. V usage is TRBV5-4 and J usage is TRBJ2-5; D not resolved. Germline CDR1 and CDR2: SGHNT and YYREEE (reference sequence). The CDR3 sequence is 12 residues long. The V gene lost 2 bases and the J gene lost 3 bases, with 5 bases spanning the gap.

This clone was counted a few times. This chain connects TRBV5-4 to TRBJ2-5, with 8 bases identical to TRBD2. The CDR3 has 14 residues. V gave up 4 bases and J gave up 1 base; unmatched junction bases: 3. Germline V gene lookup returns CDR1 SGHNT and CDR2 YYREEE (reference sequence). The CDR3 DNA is TGTGCCAGCAGCCCGGGAGGGGCCCAAGAGACCCAGTACTTC. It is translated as CASSPGGAQETQYF.

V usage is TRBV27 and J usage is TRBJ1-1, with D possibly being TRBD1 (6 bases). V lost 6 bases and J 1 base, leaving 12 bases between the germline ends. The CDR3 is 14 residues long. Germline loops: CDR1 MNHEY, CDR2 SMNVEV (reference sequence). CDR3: CASSLQGANTEAFF. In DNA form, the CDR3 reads TGTGCCAGCAGCTTACAGGGAGCGAACACTGAAGCTTTCTTT.

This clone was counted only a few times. The CDR3 bases are TGTGCCAGCAGGGGACAGATGAACACTGAAGCTTTCTTT. Encoded protein: CASRGQMNTEAFF. This chain uses TRBV2 with TRBJ1-1; TRBD1 matches 7 bases. V gave up 6 bases and J gave up 0 bases; unmatched junction bases: 1. From germline, CDR1 is SNHLY and CDR2 FYNNEI. The CDR3 runs to 13 residues.

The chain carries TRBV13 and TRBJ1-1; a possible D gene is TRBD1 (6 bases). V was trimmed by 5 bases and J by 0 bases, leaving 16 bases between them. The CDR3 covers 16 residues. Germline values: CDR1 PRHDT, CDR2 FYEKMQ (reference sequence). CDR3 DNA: TGTGCCAGCAGCCCCCGGACAGTAAGGCTGAACACTGAAGCTTTCTTT. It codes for CASSPRTVRLNTEAFF.

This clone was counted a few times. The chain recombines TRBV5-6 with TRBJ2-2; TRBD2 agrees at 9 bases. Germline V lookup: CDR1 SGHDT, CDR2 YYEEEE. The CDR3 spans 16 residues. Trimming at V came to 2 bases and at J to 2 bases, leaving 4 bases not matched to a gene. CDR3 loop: CASSFTLAGNTGELFF. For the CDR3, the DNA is TGTGCCAGCAGCTTTACACTAGCGGGTAACACCGGGGAGCTGTTTTTT.

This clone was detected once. CDR3 residues: CASSLAAGGSYEQYF. CDR3 in DNA: TGTGCCAGCAGCTTGGCCGCGGGAGGGTCCTACGAGCAGTACTTC. The chain carries TRBV5-4 and TRBJ2-7; 9 bases map to TRBD2. After removal of 0 bases from V and 1 base from J, the junction contained 2 bases not matched to a gene. CDR3 length equals 15 residues. Germline lookup yields CDR1 SGHNT and CDR2 YYREEE (reference sequence). Based on the CDR3 plus reference TRBV5-4 and TRBJ2-7, the full variable domain is ETGVTQSPTHLIKTRGQQVTLRCSSQSGHNTVSWYQQALGQGPQFIFQYYREEENGRGNFPPRFSGLQFPNYSSELNVNALELDDSALYLCASSLAAGGSYEQYFGPGTRLTVT.